Following are 21 T cell receptor beta chains from one sample sequenced in a study of T-cell reconstitution after alpha-beta-depleted transplantation in children. This sample's TCRbeta library carried unique molecular identifier barcodes. MiXCR, run by TCRdb on the PCR reads, gives a single entry per CDR3 protein. Among hundreds of thousands of distinct CDR3 sequences, approximately 15% were seen once, and the ten largest hold 43%. The input for sequencing was PBMCs, mostly from graft donor cells, taken 360 days after TCRalphabeta/CD19-depleted stem cell transplant. The receptors were sampled from a male patient between 2 and 15 years old who had a stem cell transplant for acute lymphoblastic leukemia, so the T cells may come from the graft donor.

The chain uses TRBV7-2 and TRBJ2-7; 10 bases line up with TRBD2. Germline V gives CDR1 SGHTA, CDR2 FQGNSA. The CDR3 loop spans 16 amino acids. The V segment lost 1 base and the J segment 0 bases; nucleotides outside the gene matches: 3. In DNA, the CDR3 is TGTGCCAGCAGCTTAGGTAGCGGGGGGAGCTCCTACGAGCAGTACTTC. It codes for CASSLGSGGSSYEQYF.

The chain recombines TRBV27 with TRBJ1-1; tentative D call: TRBD1 (6 bases). V lost 2 bases and J 3 bases, leaving 16 bases between the germline ends. The V gene's germline CDR1 is MNHEY and CDR2 SMNVEV (reference sequence). The CDR3 has 16 amino acids. The CDR3 coding sequence is TGTGCCAGCAGTTTAGGACAGATACCTACTTACACTGAAGCTTTCTTT. The encoded protein is CASSLGQIPTYTEAFF.

In its sample, this clonotype was seen many times. The chain uses TRBV12-3 or TRBV12-4 and TRBJ1-5; TRBD1 aligns across 8 bases. V dropped 6 bases and J dropped 7; count of bases not matched to a gene: 2. This CDR3 is 12 amino acids long. For the CDR3, the DNA is TGTGCCAGCAGGGACAGGGCGCAGCCCCAGCATTTT. Translation gives CASRDRAQPQHF.

The chain links TRBV18 to TRBJ2-7; 8 nucleotides agree with TRBD2. Looked up from germline, CDR1 is KGHSH and CDR2 is LQKENI. CDR3 size: 15 residues. Unmatched junction bases numbered 8, after V lost 2 bases and J lost 5 bases. The CDR3 region is CASSPDWAGGHEQYF. The CDR3 DNA follows: TGTGCCAGCTCACCAGATTGGGCGGGAGGTCACGAGCAGTACTTC.

CDR3 sequence (DNA): TGTGCCAGCTCACGGCAGGGGGCTTCTGGGGCCAACGTCCTGACTTTC. This translates into CASSRQGASGANVLTF. The chain couples TRBV18 to TRBJ2-6, with TRBD1 matching over 8 bases. The CDR3 is 16 amino acids. The germline V gene encodes CDR1 KGHSH and CDR2 LQKENI. V was clipped by 4 bases and J by 1 base; unmatched bases: 3.

This clonotype was counted a few times. The CDR3 spells CASSPSTGFEQYF. Written as DNA, the CDR3 is TGTGCCAGCAGTCCGTCGACAGGGTTTGAGCAGTACTTC. The rearrangement uses TRBV12-3 or TRBV12-4 and TRBJ2-7; 7 nucleotides align to TRBD1. The CDR3 runs 13 residues. J lost 7 bases, V lost 5 bases, and 8 bases had no gene match.

This clonotype was observed a handful of times. The chain is built from TRBV29-1 and TRBJ2-1; D perhaps matches TRBD1 (6 bases). The CDR3 length is 13 residues. V was trimmed by 7 bases and J by 4 bases, leaving 14 bases between them. From germline, CDR1 is SQVTM and CDR2 ANQGSEA. The CDR3 DNA sequence: TGCAGCGCACACAGGGAGACATACAATGAGCAGTTCTTC. Its translation is CSAHRETYNEQFF.

The chain recombines TRBV5-1 with TRBJ2-1, with D hard to call. Germline lookup yields CDR1 SGHRS and CDR2 YFSETQ. This CDR3 contains 12 residues. V lost 4 bases and J lost 9, with 11 bases in between. This CDR3 is CASSPSSVEQFF. Written as DNA, the CDR3 is TGCGCCAGCAGCCCCAGCTCGGTTGAGCAGTTCTTC.

The rearrangement links TRBV4-3 to TRBJ2-7; a possible D gene is TRBD2 (5 bases). Trimming removed 1 base at V and 7 bases at J, with 14 bases between. This CDR3 spans 14 amino acids. Germline V CDR1 and CDR2: LGHNA, YSLEER. This CDR3 is CASSQVGSTLEQYF. DNA of the CDR3: TGCGCCAGCAGCCAAGTTGGGAGTACCCTGGAGCAGTACTTC.

J is TRBJ2-3 and V is TRBV12-5, with TRBD1 identical over 9 bases. CDR1 and CDR2 from the germline V gene are LGHNT and FRNRAP. This CDR3 contains 19 residues. Trimming took 0 bases from V and 3 from J; bases not matched to a gene: 13. CDR3 in amino acids: CASGLVLGTQGAPTDTQYF. The CDR3 DNA sequence: TGTGCTAGTGGTTTGGTACTTGGCACACAGGGGGCGCCTACAGATACGCAGTATTTT.

The chain couples TRBV5-1 to TRBJ1-6, with 7 nucleotides matching TRBD1. This CDR3 region has 14 residues. The J segment lost 6 bases and the V segment lost 3 bases, leaving 3 bases of the junction unmatched. Germline CDR1 reads SGHRS; CDR2 reads YFSETQ. The CDR3 coding sequence is TGCGCCAGCAGCTGGGGACAGATTAATTCACCCCTCCACTTT. Its translation is CASSWGQINSPLHF.

The chain combines TRBV7-9 with TRBJ1-2, with 8 bases lining up with TRBD1. The V gene end was trimmed by 1 base and the J gene end by 6 bases; junction bases not matched to a gene: 4. The CDR3 has 14 amino acids. Germline lookup yields CDR1 SEHNR and CDR2 FQNEAQ (reference sequence). CDR3 DNA: TGTGCCAGCAGCTTAGAGGGACAGGCTGATGGCTACACCTTC. Its translation: CASSLEGQADGYTF.

Worth noting for this clonotype: Compared with germline, one end of the junction differs, possibly owing to a read error. The rearrangement joins TRBV4-1 to TRBJ2-5; TRBD2 matches at 9 bases. CDR1 and CDR2 from the germline V gene are MGHRA and YSYEKL. This CDR3 has 19 residues. The CDR3 DNA reads as TGTGCCAGCAGCCCCGGCCCCAGCGGGGGGACCTCCTATCAAGAGACCCAGTACTTC. Amino acid sequence: CASSPGPSGGTSYQETQYF.

This clonotype occurred once. This chain connects TRBV11-2 to TRBJ1-2; D not resolved. Trimming stripped 5 bases from V and 4 bases from J, with 20 bases between. CDR1 SGHAT and CDR2 FQNNGV come from the germline V gene. The CDR3 loop spans 16 amino acids. This CDR3 reads CASSRPPGDESYGYTF. CDR3 nucleotides: TGTGCCAGCAGCCGTCCACCCGGGGATGAGAGCTATGGCTACACCTTC.

The gene calls are TRBV5-5 and TRBJ1-3; D gene uncertain. This CDR3 region has 17 residues. Germline V gene sequence: CDR1 SGHKS, CDR2 YYEKEE (reference sequence). The V gene lost 3 bases and the J gene lost 0 bases, with 16 bases spanning the gap. The CDR3 nucleotides read TGTGCCAGCAGCTCGCTCTCCCGAAGGGTCTCTGGAAACACCATATATTTT. Amino acid sequence: CASSSLSRRVSGNTIYF.

This clonotype was seen only a few times. The gene calls are TRBV12-3 or TRBV12-4 and TRBJ2-1; weak D call: TRBD1 (5 bases). Deletions cut 7 bases from V and 0 bases from J, with 13 bases between. The CDR3 extends over 15 amino acids. CDR3 residues: CASTLDMSSYNEQFF. The CDR3 DNA reads as TGTGCCAGCACCTTGGACATGAGCTCCTACAATGAGCAGTTCTTC.

CDR3 DNA: TGCAGCGTTGGTGGGCTGGTGAACACTGAAGCTTTCTTT. Translated, it gives CSVGGLVNTEAFF. V gene TRBV29-1 combines with J gene TRBJ1-1; no definite D call. Germline V gene data show CDR1 as SQVTM and CDR2 as ANQGSEA. The CDR3 has 13 amino acids. V gave up 4 bases and J gave up 0 bases, with 9 bases separating them. Using reference TRBV29-1 and TRBJ1-1 for the parts outside the CDR3, the full variable domain is SAVISQKPSRDICQRGTSLTIQCQVDSQVTMMFWYRQQPGQSLTLIATANQGSEATYESGFVIDKFPISRPNLTFSTLTVSNMSPEDSSIYLCSVGGLVNTEAFFGQGTRLTVV.

The chain joins TRBV27 to TRBJ2-7; D unclear. Trimming took off 3 bases at V and 5 bases at J, with 5 bases between the two ends. Germline V lookup: CDR1 MNHEY, CDR2 SMNVEV (reference sequence). The CDR3 loop spans 11 amino acids. DNA of the CDR3: TGTGCCAGCAGTTTTGGGGACGAGCAGTACTTC. Translating gives CASSFGDEQYF.

The chain combines TRBV7-8 with TRBJ1-5; D gene unclear. V was cut by 0 bases and J by 3 bases, with 9 bases left in between. CDR1 and CDR2 (germline): SGHVS, FQNEAQ. There are 15 residues in the CDR3. Here the CDR3 DNA reads TGTGCCAGCAGCTTAGCGAGGCGGGTCAATCAGCCCCAGCATTTT. It codes for CASSLARRVNQPQHF. The whole variable domain, remainder taken from reference TRBV7-8 and TRBJ1-5, is GAGVSQSPRYKVAKRGQDVALRCDPISGHVSLFWYQQALGQGPEFLTYFQNEAQLDKSGLPSDRFFAERPEGSVSTLKIQRTQQEDSAVYLCASSLARRVNQPQHFGDGTRLSIL.

The chain recombines TRBV7-2 with TRBJ2-7, with 9 bases matching TRBD2. CDR3 length: 16 amino acids. J gave up 3 bases and V 5 bases, and 11 bases lay outside the gene matches. The V gene's germline CDR1 is SGHTA and CDR2 FQGNSA. CDR3 bases: TGTGCCAGCAGCCCCAAGGGGGCGGGAGGGTTCTACGAGCAGTACTTC. It encodes CASSPKGAGGFYEQYF.

Ten or more counts support this clonotype. The CDR3 DNA is TGCGCCAGCAGCCCGCTAGGCGGGGTAAGCACAGATACGCAGTATTTT. Protein sequence: CASSPLGGVSTDTQYF. The chain has TRBV5-1 and TRBJ2-3; perhaps TRBD2 as D (6 bases). CDR1 and CDR2 from the germline V gene are SGHRS and YFSETQ. The CDR3 sequence is 16 residues long. V shed 4 bases and J shed 0 bases, with 15 bases lying between them.